Shown below are 18 T cell receptor beta chains from a single sample sequenced in a study of cytomegalovirus exposure and HLA in healthy donors. Both 60 Vbeta primers and 13 Jbeta primers went into the PCR. Sequencing was performed with immunoSEQ multiplex PCR; in TCRdb, only in-frame clones are kept and a portion is missing. This table holds over 100,000 clones. Sequenced: PBMCs. The receptors come from a woman between 40 and 55 years old in good health and CMV-seropositive.

This chain joins TRBV6-1 and TRBJ2-7; no clear D. This CDR3 region has 13 residues. V was clipped by 4 bases and J by 3 bases, with 10 bases between them. In germline, CDR1 is MNHNS, CDR2 SASEGT. DNA for the CDR3: TGTGCCAGCAGTGTGGCACATATCTACGAGCAGTACTTC. This gives the protein CASSVAHIYEQYF.

The chain links TRBV7-2 to TRBJ2-2; 8 bases are shared with TRBD1. CDR1 is SGHTA and CDR2 is FQGNSA in the germline V gene. This CDR3 is 16 amino acids long. The J segment lost 4 bases and the V segment lost 5 bases, leaving 9 bases of the junction unmatched. The chain's CDR3 is CASSRSGTGITGELFF. The CDR3 DNA sequence: TGTGCCAGCAGCCGGTCCGGGACAGGCATCACCGGGGAGCTGTTTTTT.

This rearrangement joins TRBV15 to TRBJ2-7; 12 bases agree with TRBD2. Germline V gene sequence: CDR1 LNHNV, CDR2 YYDKDF (reference sequence). The CDR3 is made up of 15 amino acids. V shed 5 bases and J 1 base; nucleotides not matched to a gene: 3. The CDR3 sequence: CATSGGTSGSYEQYF. Here the CDR3 DNA reads TGTGCCACCAGCGGCGGGACTAGCGGGTCCTACGAGCAGTACTTC.

The rearrangement links TRBV11-3 to TRBJ2-1, with D perhaps matching TRBD2 (6 bases). CDR1 is SGHNT and CDR2 is YENEEA in the germline V gene. Between the trimmed V and J ends, which lost 5 bases and 2 bases, there was a span of 13 bases. CDR3 length: 15 amino acids. DNA of the CDR3: TGTGCCAGCAGCGGAGCGGGTAGCACCTACAATGAGCAGTTCTTC. As protein: CASSGAGSTYNEQFF.

V gene TRBV19 combines with J gene TRBJ1-1; no definite D call. Trimming left V 6 bases short and J 6 bases short, with 14 bases between. The CDR3 loop spans 13 amino acids. Germline V gene sequence: CDR1 LNHDA, CDR2 SQIVND (reference sequence). The CDR3 DNA reads as TGTGCCAGTAGCCAGCACAGCTCGGCTGAAGCTTTCTTT. This codes for CASSQHSSAEAFF.

The rearrangement uses TRBV14 and TRBJ2-7, with D unclear. The V gene's germline CDR1 is SGHDN and CDR2 FVKESK. The ends were cut back, 4 bases at V and 3 bases at J, with 25 bases in the middle. The CDR3 has 18 amino acids. CDR3 sequence reads: CASSLKVRPYRANYEQYF. In DNA form, the CDR3 reads TGTGCCAGCAGCCTTAAGGTAAGGCCATACAGAGCTAACTACGAGCAGTACTTC.

The rearrangement uses TRBV6-4 and TRBJ2-2; D perhaps matches TRBD2 (6 bases). The CDR3 is made up of 15 amino acids. Trimming pared 3 bases from V and 6 bases from J, leaving 14 bases between. In germline, CDR1 is MRHNA, CDR2 SNTAGT. The DNA for the CDR3 is TGTGCCAGCAGTGAGGCTAGCGAAGGTCCCGGGGAGCTGTTTTTT. It yields the protein CASSEASEGPGELFF.

This chain links TRBV19 with TRBJ2-3; the D is unclear. This CDR3 is built from 15 residues. Germline-derived CDR1 and CDR2 are LNHDA and SQIVND (reference sequence). Trimming removed 3 bases at V and 1 base at J, with 11 bases between. The CDR3, as DNA: TGTGCCAGTAGTATTAACGCCCAGGGCACAGATACGCAGTATTTT. Translating it yields CASSINAQGTDTQYF.

The chain recombines TRBV27 with TRBJ2-5; no clear D gene. This CDR3 has 13 residues. Trimming took 6 bases from V and 5 from J, leaving 13 bases between them. The V gene's germline CDR1 is MNHEY and CDR2 SMNVEV (reference sequence). CDR3 coding DNA: TGTGCCAGCAGCTTCACTTCCGGGGAGACCCAGTACTTC. Translated, it gives CASSFTSGETQYF.

CDR3 in amino acids: CSVCRDRGGEQYF. As DNA, the CDR3 is TGCAGCGTCTGTCGGGACAGGGGTGGCGAGCAGTACTTC. The chain carries TRBV29-1 and TRBJ2-7, with TRBD1 identical over 10 bases. The CDR3 length is 13 residues. In germline, CDR1 is SQVTM, CDR2 ANQGSEA. After removal of 6 bases from V and 6 bases from J, the junction contained 8 bases not matched to a gene.

J is TRBJ1-2 and V is TRBV2; D perhaps matches TRBD1 (5 bases). CDR1 is SNHLY, CDR2 FYNNEI, per germline. The CDR3 totals 12 residues. Trimming pared 6 bases from V and 6 bases from J, leaving 11 bases between. CDR3 in DNA: TGTGCCAGCAGCTCAGGGATGGATGGCTACACCTTC. It translates to CASSSGMDGYTF. Using reference TRBV2 and TRBJ1-2 for the parts outside the CDR3, the full variable domain is EPEVTQTPSHQVTQMGQEVILRCVPISNHLYFYWYRQILGQKVEFLVSFYNNEISEKSEIFDDQFSVERPDGSNFTLKIRSTKLEDSAMYFCASSSGMDGYTFGSGTRLTVV.

The genes are TRBV19 and TRBJ2-2, with 8 bases lining up with TRBD2. J gave up 3 bases and V 7 bases, and 7 bases lay outside the gene matches. The CDR3 loop spans 15 amino acids. Germline V gene sequence: CDR1 LNHDA, CDR2 SQIVND (reference sequence). The CDR3 loop reads CASMGGTRYTGELFF. CDR3 DNA: TGTGCCAGTATGGGGGGGACTAGGTACACCGGGGAGCTGTTTTTT.

J is TRBJ2-7 and V is TRBV10-2; 10 nucleotides line up with TRBD1. Germline V gene data show CDR1 as WSHSY and CDR2 as SAAADI. The V segment lost 6 bases and the J segment 4 bases; nucleotides outside the gene matches: 6. CDR3 size: 14 residues. DNA for the CDR3: TGCGCCAGCAGCCCGGGACAGGGGAGTTACGAGCAGTACTTC. Protein: CASSPGQGSYEQYF.

The gene calls are TRBV30 and TRBJ1-5; TRBD1 agrees at 8 bases. The CDR3 totals 15 residues. V lost 4 bases and J lost 2; bases outside the gene matches: 7. Germline loops: CDR1 GTSNPN, CDR2 SVGIG (reference sequence). This CDR3 is CAWTGGGLGNQPQHF. For the CDR3, the DNA is TGTGCCTGGACAGGGGGCGGATTGGGCAATCAGCCCCAGCATTTT.

The V gene is TRBV9, the J gene TRBJ1-4; 10 positions match TRBD1. There are 17 residues in the CDR3. The germline V gene has CDR1 SGDLS and CDR2 YYNGEE. V shed 3 bases, J shed 0 bases, and the junction held 5 bases outside the gene matches. CDR3 in amino acids: CASSARTGGPTNEKLFF. The CDR3 bases are TGTGCCAGCAGCGCCCGGACAGGGGGGCCAACTAATGAAAAACTGTTTTTT.

The chain uses TRBV7-6 and TRBJ2-2; tentative D call: TRBD1 (6 bases). V dropped 2 bases and J dropped 4 bases, with 11 bases sitting between them. Germline V gives CDR1 SGHVS, CDR2 FNYEAQ. This CDR3 spans 15 amino acids. CDR3 nucleotide sequence: TGTGCCAGCAGCTTAAGTACAGGGCTCACCGGGGAGCTGTTTTTT. Translation: CASSLSTGLTGELFF.

V and J are TRBV27 and TRBJ1-4; no clear D. Per the germline V gene, CDR1 is MNHEY and CDR2 is SMNVEV (reference sequence). The CDR3 is 16 residues long. Deletions cut 0 bases from V and 0 bases from J, with 8 bases between. The CDR3 DNA reads TGTGCCAGCAGTTTATCGAGACAACCAACTAATGAAAAACTGTTTTTT. It encodes CASSLSRQPTNEKLFF.

The J gene is TRBJ2-7, the V gene TRBV27, with D tentatively TRBD2 (6 bases). The V gene's germline CDR1 is MNHEY and CDR2 SMNVEV (reference sequence). This CDR3 is built from 14 residues. V lost 3 bases and J lost 0, with 9 bases in between. This CDR3 reads CASSFGRNSYEQYF. CDR3 DNA: TGTGCCAGCAGTTTTGGGAGGAACTCCTACGAGCAGTACTTC.